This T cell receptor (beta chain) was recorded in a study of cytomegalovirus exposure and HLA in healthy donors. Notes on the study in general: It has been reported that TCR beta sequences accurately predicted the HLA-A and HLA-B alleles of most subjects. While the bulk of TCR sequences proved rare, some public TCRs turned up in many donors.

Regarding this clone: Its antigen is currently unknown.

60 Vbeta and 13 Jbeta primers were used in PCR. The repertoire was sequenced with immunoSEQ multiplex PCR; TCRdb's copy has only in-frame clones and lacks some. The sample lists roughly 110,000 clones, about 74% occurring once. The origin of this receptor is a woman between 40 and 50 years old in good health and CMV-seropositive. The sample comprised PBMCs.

The CDR3 loop reads CASSWTGYEQYF. CDR3 nucleotides: TGTGCCAGCAGCTGGACAGGCTACGAGCAGTACTTC. The chain employs TRBV5-8 and TRBJ2-7; TRBD1 matches 7 bases. Unmatched junction bases numbered 0, after V lost 3 bases and J lost 3 bases. This CDR3 has 12 residues. CDR1 SGHTS and CDR2 YDEGEE come from the germline V gene.